What follows are 29 T cell receptor beta chains derived from one specimen sequenced in a study of blood T cell repertoires in COVID-19. Clones were read by immunoSEQ multiplex PCR, and TCRdb kept only the in-frame ones, dropping some. The profile covers fewer than 250,000 clones, with approximately 86% appearing a single time and around 3% taken by the ten largest. Sequencing was performed on peripheral blood. The receptors here all came from a man aged 55-75 years with acute or convalescent COVID-19.

This rearrangement joins TRBV28 to TRBJ1-1; 7 nucleotides align to TRBD1. J lost 3 bases, V lost 5 bases, and 6 bases had no gene match. This CDR3 contains 14 residues. CDR1 is MDHEN and CDR2 is SYDVKM in the germline V gene. The CDR3 here is CASSKQGSHTEAFF. CDR3 in DNA: TGTGCCAGCAGTAAACAGGGGAGCCACACTGAAGCTTTCTTT.

This rearrangement joins TRBV29-1 to TRBJ2-7; D gene ambiguous. This CDR3 has 11 amino acids. Per the germline V gene, CDR1 is SQVTM and CDR2 is ANQGSEA. The V end lost 7 bases, the J end lost 6 bases, and 13 bases lay between the germline ends. CDR3 nucleotide sequence: TGCAGCGCCCGAGCCCCCTTCGAGCAGTACTTC. Translating gives CSARAPFEQYF.

The chain has TRBV6-6 and TRBJ2-2; 8 bases line up with TRBD2. Trimming at V came to 6 bases and at J to 3 bases, leaving 6 bases not matched to a gene. This CDR3 comprises 15 residues. Per germline, CDR1 MNHNY and CDR2 SVGAGI (reference sequence). CDR3 protein: CASRGTGGYTGELFF. CDR3 coding DNA: TGTGCCAGCAGGGGAACGGGGGGGTACACCGGGGAGCTGTTTTTT.

The rearrangement links TRBV5-1 to TRBJ1-6; tentative D call: TRBD1 (6 bases). Trimming shortened V by 5 bases and J by 6 bases, and 15 bases separated the two germline ends. This CDR3 comprises 15 residues. The germline V gene has CDR1 SGHRS and CDR2 YFSETQ. For the CDR3, the DNA is TGCGCCAGCAGGCAGGGGTTTGGGGCTAATTCACCCCTCCACTTT. It codes for CASRQGFGANSPLHF.

CDR3 sequence: CASSLAQGGGEQYF. The CDR3 DNA follows: TGCGCCAGCAGCTTGGCTCAGGGTGGCGGCGAGCAGTACTTC. V gene TRBV5-1 combines with J gene TRBJ2-7; a weak D match, TRBD1 (5 bases). Germline CDR1 and CDR2: SGHRS and YFSETQ. The CDR3 spans 14 residues. Trimming removed 0 bases at V and 6 bases at J, with 13 bases between. Based on the CDR3 plus reference TRBV5-1 and TRBJ2-7, the full variable domain is KAGVTQTPRYLIKTRGQQVTLSCSPISGHRSVSWYQQTPGQGLQFLFEYFSETQRNKGNFPGRFSGRQFSNSRSEMNVSTLELGDSALYLCASSLAQGGGEQYFGPGTRLTVT.

This chain uses TRBV4-2 with TRBJ2-5, with TRBD2 identical over 11 bases. The CDR3 runs to 16 residues. V shed 2 bases, J shed 2 bases, and the junction held 4 bases outside the gene matches. CDR1 and CDR2 (germline): LGHNA, YNFKEQ. CDR3 sequence reads: CASSQSGLAVQETQYF. In nucleotides, the CDR3 is TGTGCCAGCAGCCAATCGGGACTAGCGGTTCAAGAGACCCAGTACTTC.

This chain uses TRBV20-1 with TRBJ1-1; no clear D gene. Germline V gene data show CDR1 as DFQATT and CDR2 as SNEGSKA (reference sequence). The CDR3 length is 11 residues. This CDR3 reads CSFPMNTEAFF. In DNA, the CDR3 is TGCAGCTTCCCTATGAACACTGAAGCTTTCTTT.

This clone was observed a single time. The chain joins TRBV5-5 to TRBJ1-4, with 7 bases identical to TRBD1. Trimming removed 3 bases from V and 7 bases from J; junction bases left unmatched: 3. CDR1 SGHKS and CDR2 YYEKEE come from the germline V gene (reference sequence). This CDR3 contains 13 residues. This CDR3 reads CASSSGQLEKLFF. The CDR3 coding sequence is TGTGCCAGCAGCTCGGGACAGCTTGAAAAACTGTTTTTT.

A note on this clone: The sample holds other DNA sequences that translate to the same CDR3. The J gene is TRBJ1-5, the V gene TRBV15; D gene uncertain. Germline V gene lookup returns CDR1 LNHNV and CDR2 YYDKDF (reference sequence). CDR3 length equals 15 residues. The V and J ends lost 0 bases and 2 bases respectively, with 8 bases between them. The CDR3 reads CATSREVGRNQPQHF. The DNA for the CDR3 is TGTGCCACCAGCAGAGAAGTCGGTCGCAATCAGCCCCAGCATTTT.

This chain connects TRBV7-9 to TRBJ2-7; 10 nucleotides agree with TRBD2. CDR1 and CDR2 (germline): SEHNR, FQNEAQ (reference sequence). There are 17 residues in the CDR3. Losses at the gene ends were 5 bases for V and 4 bases for J; bases not matched to a gene: 14. CDR3 residues: CASSPAGLAGAGYEQYF. The DNA of the CDR3 is TGTGCCAGCAGCCCAGCGGGCCTAGCGGGGGCCGGGTACGAGCAGTACTTC.

The chain employs TRBV18 and TRBJ2-2; 12 bases line up with TRBD1. This CDR3 has 15 residues. The ends lost 8 bases at V and 7 bases at J; junction bases unmatched: 8. In germline, CDR1 is KGHSH, CDR2 LQKENI. The CDR3 DNA is TGTGCCAGCAAAAGCGGGACAGGGGGCCTCGGGGAGCTGTTTTTT. Its translation: CASKSGTGGLGELFF.

This chain links TRBV19 with TRBJ2-7; TRBD1 agrees at 8 bases. With 5 bases clipped from V and 2 bases from J, the junction kept 5 bases outside the gene matches. CDR3 length equals 14 residues. CDR1 LNHDA and CDR2 SQIVND come from the germline V gene (reference sequence). CDR3 residues: CASSAGQGPYEQYF. The CDR3, as DNA: TGTGCCAGTAGTGCCGGACAGGGCCCCTACGAGCAGTACTTC.

V and J are TRBV5-4 and TRBJ1-2, with TRBD1 matching over 12 bases. This CDR3 comprises 16 residues. V dropped 5 bases and J dropped 4; count of bases not matched to a gene: 9. Germline loops: CDR1 SGHNT, CDR2 YYREEE (reference sequence). Here the CDR3 reads CASRRAGQGAGYGYTF. The CDR3 region has the DNA TGTGCCAGCAGGAGGGCGGGACAGGGGGCGGGCTATGGCTACACCTTC.

This clone was seen a handful of times. This chain uses TRBV12-3 or TRBV12-4 with TRBJ1-5; D gene uncertain. The V gene lost 2 bases and the J gene lost 8 bases, with 10 bases spanning the gap. The CDR3 sequence is 13 residues long. The DNA of the CDR3 is TGTGCCAGCAGTTTATCCCCGGGGAAGCCCCAGCATTTT. It translates to CASSLSPGKPQHF.

This clone was seen only once. This sequence joins TRBV20-1 and TRBJ1-2; perhaps TRBD1 as D (6 bases). This CDR3 has 11 amino acids. Trimming pared 4 bases from V and 3 bases from J, leaving 6 bases between. Germline values: CDR1 DFQATT, CDR2 SNEGSKA (reference sequence). In nucleotides, the CDR3 is TGCAGTGCTAACAGGGACTATGGCTACACCTTC. This translates into CSANRDYGYTF.

This chain links TRBV10-1 with TRBJ2-6, with 7 bases identical to TRBD1. Germline lookup yields CDR1 WNHNN and CDR2 SYGVQD (reference sequence). The CDR3 sequence is 15 residues long. J was trimmed by 2 bases and V by 3 bases; bases with no gene match: 1. The DNA of the CDR3 is TGCGCCAGCAGTGAAGGGGGCGCTGGGGCCAACGTCCTGACTTTC. It encodes CASSEGGAGANVLTF.

The chain couples TRBV19 to TRBJ2-1; TRBD1 aligns across 8 bases. This CDR3 is 16 amino acids long. The germline gives CDR1 LNHDA, CDR2 SQIVND (reference sequence). The V and J ends lost 5 bases and 3 bases, in that order; junction bases with no gene match: 9. The CDR3: CASSYGAGGFYNEQFF. The CDR3 coding sequence is TGTGCCAGTAGTTATGGGGCAGGGGGCTTCTACAATGAGCAGTTCTTC.

This chain uses TRBV24-1 with TRBJ1-1; D is possibly TRBD1 (5 bases). CDR3 length: 12 residues. CDR1 is KGHDR, CDR2 SFDVKD, per germline. Trimming shortened V by 3 bases and J by 10 bases, and 11 bases separated the two germline ends. CDR3 bases: TGTGCCACCAGTGATCCCCCCGGGGGAGCTTTCTTT. Its translation is CATSDPPGGAFF.

The chain has TRBV15 and TRBJ1-1; 11 bases fit TRBD1. This CDR3 is built from 17 residues. Germline CDR1 LNHNV, CDR2 YYDKDF (reference sequence). V was pared by 2 bases and J by 0 bases, with 5 bases of the junction left unmatched. CDR3 sequence reads: CATSRPPGQGVNTEAFF. The CDR3 nucleotides are TGTGCCACCAGCAGACCACCGGGACAGGGGGTGAACACTGAAGCTTTCTTT.

This sequence joins TRBV19 and TRBJ1-1, with 9 bases aligning to TRBD1. The CDR3 sequence is 18 residues long. The V and J ends lost 2 bases and 4 bases, in that order; junction bases with no gene match: 14. Per the germline V gene, CDR1 is LNHDA and CDR2 is SQIVND (reference sequence). CDR3 nucleotides: TGTGCCAGTAGTATAACCCGCTTGGACAGGGGAGAAGGCACTGAAGCTTTCTTT. Translation: CASSITRLDRGEGTEAFF.

In DNA, the CDR3 is TGTGCCAGCAGCTTTAGCAGGGATAGTGGCTACACCTTC. It codes for CASSFSRDSGYTF. The chain couples TRBV13 to TRBJ1-2; tentative D call: TRBD1 (5 bases). This CDR3 region has 13 residues. Trimming took off 3 bases at V and 7 bases at J, with 12 bases between the two ends. Germline CDR1 PRHDT, CDR2 FYEKMQ (reference sequence).

This clone was seen more than once but under ten times. DNA of the CDR3: TGTGCCAGCAGCCAAGATACGGGGAGGTGGGCCAACGTCCTGACTTTC. This translates into CASSQDTGRWANVLTF. V gene TRBV14 combines with J gene TRBJ2-6; D might be TRBD2 (6 bases). CDR3 length equals 16 residues. The V and J ends lost 0 bases and 5 bases respectively, with 11 bases between them. Germline-derived CDR1 and CDR2 are SGHDN and FVKESK.

This clone was observed a single time. The chain combines TRBV19 with TRBJ2-1; TRBD1 matches at 7 bases. V was clipped by 5 bases and J by 0 bases; unmatched bases: 10. The germline gives CDR1 LNHDA, CDR2 SQIVND (reference sequence). CDR3 size: 17 residues. CDR3 sequence (DNA): TGTGCCAGTAGTCTGGGCAGGGGGAAATTCTCCTACAATGAGCAGTTCTTC. It yields the protein CASSLGRGKFSYNEQFF.

This clone was seen more than once but under ten times. The V gene is TRBV19, the J gene TRBJ2-2, with 9 bases aligning to TRBD1. Losses at the gene ends were 7 bases for V and 0 bases for J; bases not matched to a gene: 6. The CDR3 contains 16 residues. Germline V CDR1 and CDR2: LNHDA, SQIVND (reference sequence). In nucleotides, the CDR3 is TGTGCCAGTACCCCACAGGGGGCTCCGAACACCGGGGAGCTGTTTTTT. Protein product: CASTPQGAPNTGELFF.

The rearrangement joins TRBV19 to TRBJ1-6, with a weak D call TRBD1 (5 bases). Germline values: CDR1 LNHDA, CDR2 SQIVND (reference sequence). The CDR3 loop spans 17 amino acids. V lost 6 bases to trimming and J lost 2 bases, with 17 bases between them. In DNA, the CDR3 is TGTGCCAGTAGACCCGGTTTCAGGGAGGCCTATAATTCACCCCTCCACTTT. This encodes CASRPGFREAYNSPLHF.

V usage is TRBV4-2 and J usage is TRBJ2-5, with unresolved D. CDR3 length equals 13 residues. Germline loops: CDR1 LGHNA, CDR2 YNFKEQ. Trimming removed 2 bases at V and 4 bases at J, with 8 bases between. The CDR3 bases are TGTGCCAGCAGCCAACAAACGGGAGAGACCCAGTACTTC. Translated: CASSQQTGETQYF.

This chain joins TRBV10-2 and TRBJ2-1; D gene ambiguous. CDR3 length equals 12 residues. The V end lost 7 bases, the J end lost 5 bases, and 9 bases lay between the germline ends. Germline values: CDR1 WSHSY, CDR2 SAAADI. The CDR3 bases are TGCGCCAGCAAGGCGGCGAACAATGAGCAGTTCTTC. It yields the protein CASKAANNEQFF.

This sequence joins TRBV4-1 and TRBJ2-4; 13 nucleotides align to TRBD2. The germline V gene encodes CDR1 MGHRA and CDR2 YSYEKL. After removal of 0 bases from V and 0 bases from J, the junction contained 11 bases not matched to a gene. The CDR3 runs to 21 residues. In DNA, the CDR3 is TGCGCCAGCAGCCAAGAACTCCGGACTAGCGGGGGTTTACTAGCCAAAAACATTCAGTACTTC. Protein: CASSQELRTSGGLLAKNIQYF.

The chain is built from TRBV7-9 and TRBJ1-1, with 8 bases identical to TRBD1. CDR1 is SEHNR, CDR2 FQNEAQ, per germline (reference sequence). CDR3 length equals 13 residues. Trimming removed 6 bases from V and 6 bases from J; junction bases left unmatched: 6. CDR3 sequence (DNA): TGTGCCAGCAGGCAGACAGGGGTTTCTGAAGCTTTCTTT. Amino acids: CASRQTGVSEAFF. The full variable domain, completed using reference TRBV7-9 and TRBJ1-1, is DTGVSQNPRHKITKRGQNVTFRCDPISEHNRLYWYRQTLGQGPEFLTYFQNEAQLEKSRLLSDRFSAERPKGSFSTLEIQRTEQGDSAMYLCASRQTGVSEAFFGQGTRLTVV.